The 7 T cell receptor beta chains below were found in one sample sequenced in a study of blood T cells in healthy people across ages. With a J-beta primer mix and a sample-barcoded 5' primer, a second PCR ran roughly 6 to 11 cycles. Each CDR3 protein gets one entry after TCRdb re-called the 5' RACE reads with MiXCR. The repertoire holds a few hundred thousand distinct CDR3 sequences, with 25% to 30% as singletons. Specimen: blood. The receptors here all came from a woman in her 70s in good health.

CDR3 in amino acids: CASSFERIQGFLLDTQYF. The CDR3 bases are TGTGCCAGCAGCTTCGAACGTATACAGGGATTCCTTCTGGATACGCAGTATTTT. The rearrangement joins TRBV7-2 to TRBJ2-3, with a weak D call TRBD1 (6 bases). Trimming cost V 3 bases and J 6 bases, with 25 bases left between them. CDR3 length: 18 residues. The germline CDR1 and CDR2 sequences are SGHTA and FQGNSA.

This clonotype was observed a handful of times. The chain has TRBV28 and TRBJ2-5; 10 bases fit TRBD2. Germline assignment: CDR1 MDHEN and CDR2 SYDVKM. This CDR3 region has 16 residues. The ends lost 5 bases at V and 1 base at J; junction bases unmatched: 7. CDR3 DNA: TGTGCCAGCAGTACCCGACTAGCGGGCCTCCAAGAGACCCAGTACTTC. It encodes CASSTRLAGLQETQYF.

Ten or more counts support this clonotype. This chain connects TRBV5-1 to TRBJ2-5; 12 bases match TRBD1. Germline V gene data show CDR1 as SGHRS and CDR2 as YFSETQ. The CDR3 consists of 15 residues. Unmatched junction bases numbered 1, after V lost 0 bases and J lost 4 bases. CDR3 in DNA: TGCGCCAGCAGCTTGGGGGACAGGGGGCGAGAGACCCAGTACTTC. Translating it yields CASSLGDRGRETQYF.

The genes are TRBV13 and TRBJ2-7, with D perhaps TRBD2 (5 bases). Germline loops: CDR1 PRHDT, CDR2 FYEKMQ (reference sequence). V was pared by 0 bases and J by 7 bases, with 16 bases between. CDR3 length: 15 residues. CDR3 nucleotides: TGTGCCAGCAGCTTAGGCCTGGAGCGGAGAGAGGAGCAGTACTTC. It is translated as CASSLGLERREEQYF.

This clonotype was counted a few times. The genes are TRBV5-1 and TRBJ1-4; no clear D. V was cut by 6 bases and J by 3 bases, with 15 bases left in between. The CDR3 runs to 15 residues. Germline CDR1 and CDR2: SGHRS and YFSETQ. DNA for the CDR3: TGCGCCAGCAAACCCCTGAGCGGGGCTAATGAAAAACTGTTTTTT. Its translation is CASKPLSGANEKLFF.

Many counts were recorded for this clonotype. The rearrangement uses TRBV4-3 and TRBJ2-1; TRBD2 aligns across 7 bases. The CDR3 is 14 amino acids. The trim removed 4 bases at V and 7 bases at J, leaving 7 bases unmatched. Germline V gene lookup returns CDR1 LGHNA and CDR2 YSLEER. The CDR3: CASSLGLGPNEQFF. The CDR3 nucleotides are TGCGCCAGCAGCCTAGGACTAGGGCCAAATGAGCAGTTCTTC.

This clonotype has more than one count but fewer than ten. V usage is TRBV6-6 and J usage is TRBJ1-2, with 10 bases aligning to TRBD1. The CDR3 contains 13 residues. V trimming: 9 bases; J trimming: 7 bases; junction bases outside the gene matches: 8. Germline assignment: CDR1 MNHNY and CDR2 SVGAGI (reference sequence). The CDR3 sequence: CASGFDRGLGYTF. Here the CDR3 DNA reads TGTGCCAGTGGGTTCGACAGGGGGCTTGGCTACACCTTC.